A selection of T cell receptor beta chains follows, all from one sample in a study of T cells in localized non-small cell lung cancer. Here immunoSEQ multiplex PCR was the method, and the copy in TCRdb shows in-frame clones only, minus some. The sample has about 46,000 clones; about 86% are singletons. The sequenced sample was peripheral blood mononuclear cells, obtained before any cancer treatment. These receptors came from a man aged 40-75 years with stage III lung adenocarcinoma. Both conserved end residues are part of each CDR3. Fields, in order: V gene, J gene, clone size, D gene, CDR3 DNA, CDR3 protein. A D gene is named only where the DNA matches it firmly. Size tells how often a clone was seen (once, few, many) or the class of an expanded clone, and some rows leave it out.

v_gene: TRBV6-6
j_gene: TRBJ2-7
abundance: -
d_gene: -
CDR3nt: TGTGCCACCAATAGATGGGAGGAGCAGTACTTC
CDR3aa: CATNRWEEQYF

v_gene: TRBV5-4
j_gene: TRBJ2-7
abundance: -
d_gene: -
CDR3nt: TGTGCCAGCAGCTTGGGAGTGAGCCCCTACGAGCAGTACTTC
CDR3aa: CASSLGVSPYEQYF

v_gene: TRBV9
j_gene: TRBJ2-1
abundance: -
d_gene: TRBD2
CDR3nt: TGTGCCAGCAGCGGGCTAGCGGTCCCCTACAATGAGCAGTTCTTC
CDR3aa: CASSGLAVPYNEQFF

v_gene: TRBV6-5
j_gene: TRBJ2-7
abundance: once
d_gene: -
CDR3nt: TGTGCCAGCAGTTACGGCCAGAGCTCTCCCTCCTACGAGCAGTACTTC
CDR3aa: CASSYGQSSPSYEQYF

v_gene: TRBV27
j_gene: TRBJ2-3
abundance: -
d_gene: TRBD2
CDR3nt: TGTGCCAGCAGTTTATTGGTGGGGGGGGCAGATACGCAGTATTTT
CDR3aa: CASSLLVGGADTQYF

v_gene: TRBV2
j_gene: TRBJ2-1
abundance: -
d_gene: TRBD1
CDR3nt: TGTGCCAGGACCGGGACAGGGAGGTACAATGAGCAGTTCTTC
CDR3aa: CARTGTGRYNEQFF

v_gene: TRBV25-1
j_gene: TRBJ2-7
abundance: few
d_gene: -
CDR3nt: TGTGCCAGCAGTGAATCGGACAACTCCTACGAGCAGTACTTC
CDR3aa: CASSESDNSYEQYF

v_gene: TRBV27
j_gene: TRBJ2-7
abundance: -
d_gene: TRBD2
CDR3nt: TGTGCCAGCAGTCCCGACTTAGCGGGCGAGCAGTACTTC
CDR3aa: CASSPDLAGEQYF

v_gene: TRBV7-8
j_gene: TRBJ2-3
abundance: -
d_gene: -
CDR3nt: TGTGCCAGCGGGGTGGGCACAGATACGCAGTATTTT
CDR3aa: CASGVGTDTQYF

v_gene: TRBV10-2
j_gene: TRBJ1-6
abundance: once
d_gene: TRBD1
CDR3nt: TGCGCCAGCAGACACGGACAGGGGGCCTCACCCCTCCACTTT
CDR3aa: CASRHGQGASPLHF

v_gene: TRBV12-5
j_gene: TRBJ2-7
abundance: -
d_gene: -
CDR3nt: TGTGCTAGTGGTTTGATGGTGGGATACGAGCAGTACTTC
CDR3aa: CASGLMVGYEQYF

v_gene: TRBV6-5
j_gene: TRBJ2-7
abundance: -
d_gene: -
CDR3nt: TGTGCCGGCAGTTACTCTGGAGGGTCCGAGCAGTACTTC
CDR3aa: CAGSYSGGSEQYF

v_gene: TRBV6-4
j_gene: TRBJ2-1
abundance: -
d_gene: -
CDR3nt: TGTGCCAGCAGTGAGGAGCTGGGAAGGACCTTGCAGTTCTTC
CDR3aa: CASSEELGRTLQFF

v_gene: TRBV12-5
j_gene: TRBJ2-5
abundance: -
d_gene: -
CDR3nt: TGTGCTAGTGGTGTACCGGGTGGGGAGACCCAGTACTTC
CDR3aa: CASGVPGGETQYF

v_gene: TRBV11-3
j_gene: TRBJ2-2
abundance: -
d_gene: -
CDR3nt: TGTGCCAGCAGCTTACAAACCACGGTTTCGAACACCGGGGAGCTGTTTTTT
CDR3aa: CASSLQTTVSNTGELFF

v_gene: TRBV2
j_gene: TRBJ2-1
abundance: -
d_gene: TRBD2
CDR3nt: TGTGCCAGCAGCGACCGACTAGCGGGGGCGGAAAGGATCTACAATGAGCAGTTCTTC
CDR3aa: CASSDRLAGAERIYNEQFF

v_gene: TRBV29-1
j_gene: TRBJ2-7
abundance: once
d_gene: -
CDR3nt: TGCAGCGTTCAACGGGACGATTCCTACGAGCAGTACTTC
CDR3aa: CSVQRDDSYEQYF

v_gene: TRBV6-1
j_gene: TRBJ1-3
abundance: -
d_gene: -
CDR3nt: TGTGCCAGCAGTGAAGGGTACTCTGGAAACACCATATATTTT
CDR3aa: CASSEGYSGNTIYF

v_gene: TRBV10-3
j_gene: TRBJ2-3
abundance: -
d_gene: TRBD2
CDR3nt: TGTGCCATCAGTGGGACTAGCGGGGTCCGAGATACGCAGTATTTT
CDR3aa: CAISGTSGVRDTQYF

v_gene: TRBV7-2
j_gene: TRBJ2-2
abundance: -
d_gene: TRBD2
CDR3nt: TGTGCTGCCTCGGGGGGGCCCAACACCGGGGAGCTGTTTTTT
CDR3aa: CAASGGPNTGELFF

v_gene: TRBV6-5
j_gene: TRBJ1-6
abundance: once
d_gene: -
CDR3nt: TGTGCCAGCAGTTATAGGCAGGGGAATTCACCCCTCCACTTT
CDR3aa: CASSYRQGNSPLHF

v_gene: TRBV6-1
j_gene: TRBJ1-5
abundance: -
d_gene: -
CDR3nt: TGTGCCAGCGGGTCGGCAGGGAATACGCCCCAGCATTTT
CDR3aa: CASGSAGNTPQHF

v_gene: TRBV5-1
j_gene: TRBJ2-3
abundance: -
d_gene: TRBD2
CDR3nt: TGCGCCAGCAGCTTGAGTCTAGCGGGGGGGACAGATACGCAGTATTTT
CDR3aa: CASSLSLAGGTDTQYF

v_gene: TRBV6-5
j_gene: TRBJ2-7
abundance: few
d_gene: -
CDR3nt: TGTGCCAGCAGTTACGCAGGGGCCTACGAGCAGTACTTC
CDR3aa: CASSYAGAYEQYF

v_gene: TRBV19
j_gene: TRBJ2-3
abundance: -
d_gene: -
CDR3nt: TGTGCCACCCAGACGGACTCTAGCACAGATACGCAGTATTTT
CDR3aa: CATQTDSSTDTQYF

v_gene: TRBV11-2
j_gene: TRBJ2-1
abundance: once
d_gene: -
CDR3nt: TGTGCCAGCAGCTTAGTTGGCGGCAATGAGCAGTTCTTC
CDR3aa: CASSLVGGNEQFF

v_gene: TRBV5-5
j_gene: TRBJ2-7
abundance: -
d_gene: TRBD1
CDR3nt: TGTGCCAGCAGCTTATGGACAGGGACCTACGAGCAGTACTTC
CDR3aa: CASSLWTGTYEQYF

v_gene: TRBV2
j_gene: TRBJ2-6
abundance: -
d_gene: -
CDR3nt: TGTGCCAGCCGATTAGGGGCCAACGTCCTGACTTTC
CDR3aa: CASRLGANVLTF

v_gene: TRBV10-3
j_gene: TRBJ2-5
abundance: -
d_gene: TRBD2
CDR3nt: TGTGCCAGCAGTGAAGCGCCTGGTAGCGGGGCGGAGACCCAGTACTTC
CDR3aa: CASSEAPGSGAETQYF

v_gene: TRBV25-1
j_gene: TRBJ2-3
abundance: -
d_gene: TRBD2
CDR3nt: TGTGCCAGCAGTGAATCCGGGTTAGCGGGGCAGGGGGATACGCAGTATTTT
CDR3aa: CASSESGLAGQGDTQYF

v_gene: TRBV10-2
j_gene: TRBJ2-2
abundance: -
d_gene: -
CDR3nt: TGCGCCAGCCAATCTTACAGGGGAGGTTCCGGGGAGCTGTTTTTT
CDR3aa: CASQSYRGGSGELFF

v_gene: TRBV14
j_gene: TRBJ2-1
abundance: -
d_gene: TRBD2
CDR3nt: TGTGCCAGCAGCCCTCTAGCGGGGGAGTTTTGGGAGCAGTTCTTC
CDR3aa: CASSPLAGEFWEQFF

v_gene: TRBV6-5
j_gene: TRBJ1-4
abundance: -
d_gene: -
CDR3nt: TGTGCCAGCAGTTATGGCAGGCGTGAAAAACTGTTTTTT
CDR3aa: CASSYGRREKLFF

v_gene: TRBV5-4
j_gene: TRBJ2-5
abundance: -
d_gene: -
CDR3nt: TGTGCCAGCAGCTCCCGGGACTACCAAGAGACCCAGTACTTC
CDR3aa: CASSSRDYQETQYF

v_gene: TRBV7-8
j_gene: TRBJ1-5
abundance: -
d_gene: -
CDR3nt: TGTGCCAGCAGCTTAGGGGGGTGGGGCAATCAGCCCCAGCATTTT
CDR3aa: CASSLGGWGNQPQHF

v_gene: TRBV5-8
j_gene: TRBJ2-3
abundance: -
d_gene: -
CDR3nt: TGTGCCAGCAGCTTGTCCGGTACGCAGTATTTT
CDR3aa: CASSLSGTQYF

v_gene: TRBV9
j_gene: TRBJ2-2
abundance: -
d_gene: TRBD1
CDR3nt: TGTGCCAGCACAAAAAGGACAGGGTCCACCGGGGAGCTGTTTTTT
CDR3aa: CASTKRTGSTGELFF

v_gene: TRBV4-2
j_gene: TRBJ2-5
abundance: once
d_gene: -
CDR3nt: TGTGCCAGCAGCCAAGATCTAACAGGTCAGAATACCCGGTACTTC
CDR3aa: CASSQDLTGQNTRYF

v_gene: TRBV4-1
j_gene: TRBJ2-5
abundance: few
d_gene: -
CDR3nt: TGCGCCAGCAGCCAGGCGGGAAGGGGAACTGGGGAGACCCAGTACTTC
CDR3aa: CASSQAGRGTGETQYF

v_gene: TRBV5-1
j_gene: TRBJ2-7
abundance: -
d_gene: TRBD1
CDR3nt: TGCGCCAGCAGCTTATTGGGGGACAGGGGGCCCGTCGAGCAGTACTTC
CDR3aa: CASSLLGDRGPVEQYF

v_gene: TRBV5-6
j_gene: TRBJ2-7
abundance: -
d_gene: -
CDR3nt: TGTGCCAGCAGCATACGGTTGTACGAGCAGTACTTC
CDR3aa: CASSIRLYEQYF

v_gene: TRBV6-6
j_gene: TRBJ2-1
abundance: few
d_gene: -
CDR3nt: TGTGCCAGCAGTTACTCGAGGGCAGGTTTCGATGAGCAGTTCTTC
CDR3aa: CASSYSRAGFDEQFF

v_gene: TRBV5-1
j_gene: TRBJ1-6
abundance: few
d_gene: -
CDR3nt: TGCGCCAGCAGCTCCAGTGGGGAGTACACGGGTAATTCACCCCTCCACTTT
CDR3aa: CASSSSGEYTGNSPLHF

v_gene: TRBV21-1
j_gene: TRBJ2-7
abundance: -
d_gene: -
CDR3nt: TGTGCCAGCAGCAAAGCCCTTCGGGGACAGGGAATGGAGTACTTC
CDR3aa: CASSKALRGQGMEYF

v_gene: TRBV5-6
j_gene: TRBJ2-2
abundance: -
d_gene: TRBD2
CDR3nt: TGTGCCAGCAGCTCAGGACTAGCGGGGCATGGCCCCACCGGGGAGCTGTTTTTT
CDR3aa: CASSSGLAGHGPTGELFF

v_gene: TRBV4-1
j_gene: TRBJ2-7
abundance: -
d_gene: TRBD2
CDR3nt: TGCGCCAGCAGCCAAGGCGCTCGTAGCGGGGGGATCTCCTACGAGCAGTACTTC
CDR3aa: CASSQGARSGGISYEQYF

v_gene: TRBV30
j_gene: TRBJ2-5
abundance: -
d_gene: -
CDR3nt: TGTGCCTGGCGAGGGAACCTAAAGACCCAGTACTTC
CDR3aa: CAWRGNLKTQYF

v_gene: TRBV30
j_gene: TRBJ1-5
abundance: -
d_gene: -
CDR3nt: TGTGCCTGGAAGGGACACGGGACCAATCAGCCCCAGCATTTT
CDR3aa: CAWKGHGTNQPQHF

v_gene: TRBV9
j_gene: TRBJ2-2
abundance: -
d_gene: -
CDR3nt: TGTGCCAGCAGCGTAAGGGGCGGGGACTCGAACACCGGGGAGCTGTTTTTT
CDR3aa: CASSVRGGDSNTGELFF

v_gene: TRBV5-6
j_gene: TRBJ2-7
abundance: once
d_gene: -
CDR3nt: TGTGCCAGCAGCGCCCTCGGGCAGCCGTTCGATTACGAGCAGTACTTC
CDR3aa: CASSALGQPFDYEQYF

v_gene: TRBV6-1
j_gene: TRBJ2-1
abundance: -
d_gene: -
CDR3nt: TGTGCCAGCAGTGAAGTGACAGGCTACAATGAGCAGTTCTTC
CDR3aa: CASSEVTGYNEQFF

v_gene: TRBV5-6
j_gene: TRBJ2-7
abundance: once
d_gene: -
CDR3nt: TGTGCCAGCAGTTTGAATAGCCCCTACGAGCAGTACTTC
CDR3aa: CASSLNSPYEQYF

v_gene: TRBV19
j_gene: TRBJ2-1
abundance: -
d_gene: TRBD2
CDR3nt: TGTGCCAGTAGGGTAGCGGGGGGTAACTACAATGAGCAGTTCTTC
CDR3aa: CASRVAGGNYNEQFF

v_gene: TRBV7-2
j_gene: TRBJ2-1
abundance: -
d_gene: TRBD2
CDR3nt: TGTGCCAGCAGCTTTCAGACTAGCGGTCACAATGAGCAGTTCTTC
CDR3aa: CASSFQTSGHNEQFF

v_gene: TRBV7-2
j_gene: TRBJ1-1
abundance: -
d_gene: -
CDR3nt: TGTGCCAGCACCCGACAGGCCAACACTGAAGCTTTCTTT
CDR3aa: CASTRQANTEAFF

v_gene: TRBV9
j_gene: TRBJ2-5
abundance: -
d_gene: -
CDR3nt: TGTGCCAGCAGCCCCCTCGGTTGGCAGGAGACCCAGTACTTC
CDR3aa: CASSPLGWQETQYF

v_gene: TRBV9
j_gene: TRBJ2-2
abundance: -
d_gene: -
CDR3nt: TGTGCCAGCAGCCCCCGCGTGGGCTCGAACACCGGGGAGCTGTTTTTT
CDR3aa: CASSPRVGSNTGELFF

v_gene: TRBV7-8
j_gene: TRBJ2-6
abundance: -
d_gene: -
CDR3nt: TGTGCCAGCAGCCCGCCAGGGTGGGCCCCCTCTGGGGCCAACGTCCTGACTTTC
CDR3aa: CASSPPGWAPSGANVLTF

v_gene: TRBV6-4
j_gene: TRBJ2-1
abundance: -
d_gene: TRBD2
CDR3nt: TGTGCCAGCAGTGACTCGTCTAGCGGGGGGTACAATGAGCAGTTCTTC
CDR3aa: CASSDSSSGGYNEQFF

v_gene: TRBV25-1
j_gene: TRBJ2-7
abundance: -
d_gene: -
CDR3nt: TGTGCCAGCAGTGTCCCCTACGACCGGTACGAGCAGTACTTC
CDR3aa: CASSVPYDRYEQYF